The next 8 T cell receptor beta chains were all read from a single sample in a study of monozygotic twins with inflammatory bowel disease. TCRdb derives one entry per CDR3 protein from the 5' RACE reads, leaving out DNA. Its listing shows under 150,000 distinct CDR3 sequences. What was sequenced was blood. The source is a human donor with ulcerative colitis or Crohn's disease, or a healthy co-twin of an affected twin (not recorded which).

The V call is TRBV9, the J call TRBJ2-4; TCRdb proposes TRBD1, but this gene call is untestable without DNA. Germline CDR1 SGDLS, CDR2 YYNGEE. The CDR3 has 14 amino acids. The CDR3 loop reads CASSGRDRANIQYF.

The genes are TRBV20-1 and TRBJ2-1; absent DNA, TCRdb's TRBD1 call cannot be checked. There are 11 residues in the CDR3. Germline CDR1 reads DFQATT; CDR2 reads SNEGSKA (reference sequence). CDR3 sequence: CSAEWGDEQFF.

This rearrangement joins TRBV20-1 to TRBJ2-5; TCRdb's assignment of TRBD1 cannot be checked, as there is no DNA. Per germline, CDR1 DFQATT and CDR2 SNEGSKA (reference sequence). This CDR3 has 12 amino acids. CDR3 loop: CSPRGSAQTQYF.

J is TRBJ1-3 and V is TRBV6-6. Germline V gene data show CDR1 as MNHNY and CDR2 as SVGAGI (reference sequence). This CDR3 has 11 amino acids. The CDR3 spells CASGTGNTIYF.

The gene calls are TRBV6-1 and TRBJ2-4; the D call of TRBD1 rests on TCRdb alone, since no DNA is present to check it. This CDR3 has 15 residues. CDR1 is MNHNS and CDR2 is SASEGT in the germline V gene. The CDR3 here is CASRPTYFSGAIQYF.

V is TRBV21-1 and J is TRBJ2-3; TCRdb gives TRBD1 as the D gene, but with no DNA this cannot be confirmed. TRBV21-1 is labeled a pseudogene. CDR3 length: 15 amino acids. CDR3: CASRPQGAGTDTQYF.

The V call is TRBV9, the J call TRBJ2-7; the D call from TCRdb, TRBD1, cannot be confirmed without DNA. The V gene's germline CDR1 is SGDLS and CDR2 YYNGEE. The CDR3 extends over 15 amino acids. CDR3 loop: CASSVAGASSYEQYF.

The chain recombines TRBV6-5 with TRBJ2-3. The CDR3 has 14 amino acids. CDR1 is MNHEY and CDR2 is SVGAGI in the germline V gene. This CDR3 reads CASSFQFSEDTQYF.